A single sample is the source of the 31 T cell receptor beta chains below, sequenced in a study of STAT5B mutations in CD4+ large granular lymphocyte leukemia. Measured with immunoSEQ multiplex PCR; TCRdb has only the in-frame clones, and not every one. The repertoire consists of 38,000 or so clones, with roughly 85% occurring once and the leading ten covering roughly 1.2%. The specimen sequenced was CD4+ T cells from blood buffy coats. All receptors come from a human donor in good health.

The rearrangement links TRBV28 to TRBJ1-1; D gene unclear. The CDR3 extends over 14 amino acids. Trimming shortened V by 7 bases and J by 6 bases, and 18 bases separated the two germline ends. The germline gives CDR1 MDHEN, CDR2 SYDVKM. The CDR3, as DNA: TGTGCCAGCATTACCGACGGGGTACGGGCTGAAGCTTTCTTT. This codes for CASITDGVRAEAFF.

The genes are TRBV27 and TRBJ1-5, with D tentatively TRBD1 (5 bases). The CDR3 length is 14 residues. V lost 5 bases, J lost 4 bases, and 12 bases lay in between. From germline, CDR1 is MNHEY and CDR2 SMNVEV (reference sequence). CDR3 bases: TGTGCCAGCAGTACCCTAAGGACAAATCAGCCCCAGCATTTT. Amino acid sequence: CASSTLRTNQPQHF.

The rearrangement joins TRBV11-2 to TRBJ2-1, with 12 bases fitting TRBD2. The length of the CDR3 is 15 residues. CDR1 and CDR2 (germline): SGHAT, FQNNGV. V lost 1 base and J lost 8; bases outside the gene matches: 3. This CDR3 is CASSLARLAGDEQFF. The CDR3, as DNA: TGTGCCAGCAGCTTAGCCCGACTAGCGGGAGATGAGCAGTTCTTC.

The chain combines TRBV19 with TRBJ1-5; D may be TRBD1 (6 bases). CDR1 and CDR2 (germline): LNHDA, SQIVND (reference sequence). V lost 5 bases and J 1 base, leaving 12 bases between the germline ends. This CDR3 is 15 amino acids long. Written as DNA, the CDR3 is TGTGCCAGTAGTCAAGACAGGTCAAGCAATCAGCCCCAGCATTTT. This sequence encodes CASSQDRSSNQPQHF.

The sample holds one count of this clone. The chain recombines TRBV29-1 with TRBJ1-4, with D uncertain. CDR1 and CDR2 from the germline V gene are SQVTM and ANQGSEA. V was trimmed by 7 bases and J by 8 bases, leaving 11 bases between them. The CDR3 runs 11 residues. CDR3 amino acids: CSGLREEKLFF. The DNA for the CDR3 is TGCAGCGGCCTACGTGAGGAAAAACTGTTTTTT.

The rearrangement uses TRBV7-2 and TRBJ2-7; TRBD1 might be the D (6 bases). The CDR3 spans 13 residues. Trimming cost V 8 bases and J 2 bases, with 13 bases left between them. Per germline, CDR1 SGHTA and CDR2 FQGNSA. The CDR3 coding sequence is TGTGCCAGCTCGGGGACACTGCCCTACGAGCAGTACTTC. Translation gives CASSGTLPYEQYF.

The chain recombines TRBV29-1 with TRBJ2-3, with D perhaps TRBD1 (6 bases). Trimming left V 1 base short and J 4 bases short, with 15 bases between. CDR1 and CDR2 (germline): SQVTM, ANQGSEA. The CDR3 is 15 amino acids. As DNA, the CDR3 is TGCAGCGTTGAAGTAGGGGCAGGGGCGGCAGATACGCAGTATTTT. Encoded protein: CSVEVGAGAADTQYF.

The chain has TRBV12-5 and TRBJ2-2, with D maybe TRBD1 (6 bases). The V end lost 0 bases, the J end lost 2 bases, and 13 bases lay between the germline ends. Germline loops: CDR1 LGHNT, CDR2 FRNRAP. The CDR3 has 17 amino acids. This chain's CDR3 is CASGLVPPGTNTGELFF. CDR3 DNA sequence: TGTGCTAGTGGTTTGGTACCACCGGGGACAAACACCGGGGAGCTGTTTTTT.

The rearrangement links TRBV5-1 to TRBJ2-3, with D unresolved. The germline V and J ends were trimmed by 0 bases and 2 bases, with 16 bases remaining between them. In germline, CDR1 is SGHRS, CDR2 YFSETQ. There are 17 residues in the CDR3. CDR3: CASSLARVYVNTDTQYF. Written as DNA, the CDR3 is TGCGCCAGCAGCTTGGCTAGGGTATACGTAAACACAGATACGCAGTATTTT. The full variable domain, with the rest looked up from reference TRBV5-1 and TRBJ2-3, is KAGVTQTPRYLIKTRGQQVTLSCSPISGHRSVSWYQQTPGQGLQFLFEYFSETQRNKGNFPGRFSGRQFSNSRSEMNVSTLELGDSALYLCASSLARVYVNTDTQYFGPGTRLTVL.

V is TRBV5-1 and J is TRBJ1-3, with D perhaps TRBD1 (5 bases). CDR1 is SGHRS and CDR2 is YFSETQ in the germline V gene. This CDR3 has 13 amino acids. Trimming removed 3 bases from V and 6 bases from J, with 10 bases in between. This CDR3 is CASSSGTVNTIYF. The CDR3 bases are TGCGCCAGCAGCTCCGGGACGGTAAACACCATATATTTT.

J is TRBJ1-1 and V is TRBV11-3; D might be TRBD1 (6 bases). CDR3 length: 14 residues. Trimming removed 3 bases at V and 6 bases at J, with 14 bases between. Germline V CDR1 and CDR2: SGHNT, YENEEA. The CDR3 reads CASSLEGGAAEAFF. The CDR3 DNA reads as TGTGCCAGCAGCTTGGAGGGGGGAGCGGCTGAAGCTTTCTTT.

The chain combines TRBV5-1 with TRBJ2-2; 7 nucleotides align to TRBD1. This CDR3 is 16 amino acids long. J lost 4 bases, V lost 2 bases, and 8 bases had no gene match. Per germline, CDR1 SGHRS and CDR2 YFSETQ. CDR3 loop: CASSFEGAARTGELFF. The CDR3, as DNA: TGCGCCAGCAGCTTCGAGGGGGCGGCTCGCACCGGGGAGCTGTTTTTT.

This chain uses TRBV7-3 with TRBJ2-7; 10 nucleotides line up with TRBD2. Losses at the gene ends were 1 base for V and 1 base for J; bases not matched to a gene: 10. The CDR3 runs to 18 residues. Germline CDR1 and CDR2: SGHTA and FQGTGA. The CDR3 here is CASSLSPLGAGGSYEQYF. CDR3 DNA: TGTGCCAGCAGCTTAAGCCCCCTAGGAGCGGGAGGGTCCTACGAGCAGTACTTC.

The chain combines TRBV9 with TRBJ1-2; D is possibly TRBD1 (5 bases). Germline V gene data show CDR1 as SGDLS and CDR2 as YYNGEE. The CDR3 has 15 residues. Trimming pared 3 bases from V and 4 bases from J, leaving 16 bases between. The CDR3 DNA reads TGTGCCAGCAGCGAGGGACTGGGGGAGGGCTATGGCTACACCTTC. Translation: CASSEGLGEGYGYTF. The variable domain in full, completed from reference TRBV9 and TRBJ1-2, reads DSGVTQTPKHLITATGQRVTLRCSPRSGDLSVYWYQQSLDQGLQFLIQYYNGEERAKGNILERFSAQQFPDLHSELNLSSLELGDSALYFCASSEGLGEGYGYTFGSGTRLTVV.

V is TRBV6-5 and J is TRBJ2-1, with TRBD2 matching 9 bases. Looked up from germline, CDR1 is MNHEY and CDR2 is SVGAGI. The V gene end was trimmed by 8 bases and the J gene end by 2 bases; junction bases not matched to a gene: 4. The CDR3 is 14 amino acids. The CDR3 nucleotides read TGTGCCAGCTCCGTAGCGGGGGCCTACAATGAGCAGTTCTTC. Residues: CASSVAGAYNEQFF.

On this clone itself: One end of the junction is discordant with germline, which a read error may explain. V and J are TRBV7-7 and TRBJ2-1; no clear D gene. The CDR3 sequence is 15 residues long. Germline loops: CDR1 SSHAT, CDR2 FNYEAQ (reference sequence). The CDR3 here is CASSAGVNSYNEQFF. Here the CDR3 DNA reads TGTGCTAGCAGCGCAGGAGTAAATTCCTACAATGAGCAGTTCTTC. The full variable domain, rest sourced from reference TRBV7-7 and TRBJ2-1, is GAGVSQSPRYKVTKRGQDVTLRCDPISSHATLYWYQQALGQGPEFLTYFNYEAQPDKSGLPSDRFSAERPEGSISTLTIQRTEQRDSAMYRCASSAGVNSYNEQFFGPGTRLTVL.

The chain is built from TRBV5-6 and TRBJ1-1; no firm D call. The CDR3 consists of 11 residues. Germline V lookup: CDR1 SGHDT, CDR2 YYEEEE. V was trimmed by 0 bases and J by 3 bases, leaving 0 bases between them. CDR3 residues: CASSLDTEAFF. CDR3 DNA sequence: TGTGCCAGCAGCTTGGACACTGAAGCTTTCTTT.

This sequence joins TRBV5-6 and TRBJ1-2; maybe TRBD1 (6 bases). CDR1 and CDR2 (germline): SGHDT, YYEEEE. The V and J ends lost 0 bases and 5 bases respectively, with 20 bases between them. The CDR3 covers 17 residues. Written as DNA, the CDR3 is TGTGCCAGCAGCTTGGAAAGGGGCCGCAACAGGGAGTATGGCTACACCTTC. Protein product: CASSLERGRNREYGYTF.

The chain combines TRBV27 with TRBJ2-3; D ambiguous. Germline assignment: CDR1 MNHEY and CDR2 SMNVEV (reference sequence). The CDR3 consists of 13 residues. V was trimmed by 2 bases and J by 9 bases, leaving 12 bases between them. The CDR3 bases are TGTGCCAGCAGTTTACTCCAGCCGCCCACGCAGTATTTT. It is translated as CASSLLQPPTQYF.

The rearrangement joins TRBV9 to TRBJ2-7; 9 positions agree with TRBD2. Per germline, CDR1 SGDLS and CDR2 YYNGEE. CDR3 length: 15 amino acids. V lost 4 bases and J lost 3; bases outside the gene matches: 8. The CDR3 is CASSSRSGSLYEQYF. Here the CDR3 DNA reads TGTGCCAGCAGCTCTCGTAGCGGGAGTCTCTACGAGCAGTACTTC.

The V call is TRBV19, the J call TRBJ2-4; the D call may be TRBD1 or TRBD2 (5 bases each). CDR3 length equals 13 residues. V dropped 5 bases and J dropped 5 bases, with 10 bases sitting between them. Germline lookup yields CDR1 LNHDA and CDR2 SQIVND (reference sequence). CDR3 in amino acids: CASSPRDENIQYF. The CDR3 DNA reads as TGTGCCAGTAGTCCCCGGGACGAAAACATTCAGTACTTC. Full variable domain (rest looked up from reference TRBV19 and TRBJ2-4): DGGITQSPKYLFRKEGQNVTLSCEQNLNHDAMYWYRQDPGQGLRLIYYSQIVNDFQKGDIAEGYSVSREKKESFPLTVTSAQKNPTAFYLCASSPRDENIQYFGAGTRLSVL.

This chain uses TRBV9 with TRBJ2-5; 14 bases line up with TRBD2. V lost 0 bases, J lost 5 bases, and 6 bases stayed unmatched. This CDR3 contains 17 residues. Germline CDR1 SGDLS, CDR2 YYNGEE. CDR3 loop: CASSVGGLAGALETQYF. For the CDR3, the DNA is TGTGCCAGCAGCGTAGGGGGACTAGCGGGAGCGTTGGAGACCCAGTACTTC.

The J gene is TRBJ2-5, the V gene TRBV6-1; no clear D gene. V lost 2 bases, J lost 5 bases, and 6 bases lay in between. The germline V gene encodes CDR1 MNHNS and CDR2 SASEGT. The CDR3 sequence is 12 residues long. The CDR3 protein is CASSETRETQYF. CDR3 nucleotides: TGTGCCAGCAGTGAAACGCGTGAGACCCAGTACTTC.

V and J are TRBV9 and TRBJ1-6; D might be TRBD1 (5 bases). The CDR3 is 15 residues long. V was pared by 4 bases and J by 10 bases, with 18 bases between. Germline V CDR1 and CDR2: SGDLS, YYNGEE. CDR3 in amino acids: CASSSRGTGESPLHF. CDR3 nucleotides: TGTGCCAGCAGCTCCAGAGGGACGGGAGAGTCACCCCTCCACTTT.

This clone was observed a few times. The chain employs TRBV19 and TRBJ2-1; TRBD1 matches 9 bases. The CDR3 is made up of 15 amino acids. V dropped 6 bases and J dropped 4; count of bases not matched to a gene: 7. The germline V gene encodes CDR1 LNHDA and CDR2 SQIVND (reference sequence). CDR3: CASSPRTGVYNEQFF. Here the CDR3 DNA reads TGTGCCAGTAGCCCGAGGACAGGGGTGTACAATGAGCAGTTCTTC. Based on the CDR3 plus reference TRBV19 and TRBJ2-1, the full variable domain is DGGITQSPKYLFRKEGQNVTLSCEQNLNHDAMYWYRQDPGQGLRLIYYSQIVNDFQKGDIAEGYSVSREKKESFPLTVTSAQKNPTAFYLCASSPRTGVYNEQFFGPGTRLTVL.

The chain has TRBV5-6 and TRBJ1-1; 9 nucleotides align to TRBD1. There are 16 residues in the CDR3. V dropped 4 bases and J dropped 3; count of bases not matched to a gene: 10. Germline CDR1 SGHDT, CDR2 YYEEEE. CDR3 protein: CASSVPGQGLDTEAFF. DNA of the CDR3: TGTGCCAGCAGCGTCCCGGGACAGGGATTGGACACTGAAGCTTTCTTT.

This clone was recorded once. The V and J genes are TRBV5-1 and TRBJ2-7; TRBD1 might be the D (5 bases). Between the trimmed V and J ends, which lost 5 bases and 3 bases, there was a span of 18 bases. This CDR3 region has 15 residues. Per germline, CDR1 SGHRS and CDR2 YFSETQ. DNA of the CDR3: TGCGCCAGCAGGCCTACCCTGCAGGGCAGCTACGAGCAGTACTTC. Encoded protein: CASRPTLQGSYEQYF.

This chain connects TRBV11-2 to TRBJ2-3; no firm D call. The germline gives CDR1 SGHAT, CDR2 FQNNGV. This CDR3 region has 16 residues. V dropped 3 bases and J dropped 4 bases, with 17 bases sitting between them. The CDR3 protein is CASSFVGLLSPDTQYF. The CDR3 nucleotides are TGTGCCAGCAGCTTTGTGGGTTTACTCTCTCCAGATACGCAGTATTTT.

This rearrangement joins TRBV29-1 to TRBJ2-5; 10 nucleotides align to TRBD1. This CDR3 spans 12 amino acids. The J segment lost 4 bases and the V segment lost 6 bases, leaving 2 bases of the junction unmatched. CDR1 and CDR2 from the germline V gene are SQVTM and ANQGSEA. CDR3 sequence (DNA): TGCAGCGTGGACAGGGGGGGAGAGACCCAGTACTTC. It encodes CSVDRGGETQYF.

This chain joins TRBV29-1 and TRBJ2-2, with 11 bases lining up with TRBD1. V shed 7 bases, J shed 6 bases, and the junction held 1 base outside the gene matches. Germline-derived CDR1 and CDR2 are SQVTM and ANQGSEA. The length of the CDR3 is 12 residues. CDR3 region: CSAGQGAGELFF. The CDR3 coding sequence is TGCAGCGCGGGACAGGGGGCCGGGGAGCTGTTTTTT.

This chain joins TRBV7-6 and TRBJ1-1; D gene ambiguous. Germline V gives CDR1 SGHVS, CDR2 FNYEAQ. This CDR3 comprises 14 residues. V lost 5 bases to trimming and J lost 0 bases, with 10 bases between them. The CDR3 region has the DNA TGTGCCAGCAGCCCAGTCCCCGTGAACACTGAAGCTTTCTTT. Translation: CASSPVPVNTEAFF.